These 30 T cell receptor beta chains share one sample of origin, sequenced in a study of cytomegalovirus exposure and HLA in healthy donors. PCR primers comprised 60 Vbeta and 13 Jbeta primers. Sequencing was performed with immunoSEQ multiplex PCR; in TCRdb, only in-frame clones are kept and a portion is missing. The sample consists of more than 150,000 clones, 70% to 80% of them appearing once. The sequenced sample was PBMCs. The receptors derive from a man in his late teens or twenties in good health and CMV-seronegative.

The chain carries TRBV7-9 and TRBJ2-2, with a tentative D call TRBD2 (6 bases). The CDR3 contains 17 residues. CDR1 and CDR2 (germline): SEHNR, FQNEAQ (reference sequence). Trimming pared 1 base from V and 0 bases from J, leaving 12 bases between. The CDR3 DNA reads TGTGCCAGCAGCTTAGTCCGGGGGACCCCGAACACCGGGGAGCTGTTTTTT. As protein: CASSLVRGTPNTGELFF.

This clone showed up just a few times. This sequence joins TRBV5-4 and TRBJ2-1, with TRBD2 identical over 10 bases. The V and J ends lost 4 bases and 4 bases, in that order; junction bases with no gene match: 14. The CDR3 is 18 residues long. Germline CDR1 reads SGHNT; CDR2 reads YYREEE (reference sequence). In DNA, the CDR3 is TGTGCCAGCAGCACCGGAGGTCGGTGGGGACTAGCGTACAATGAGCAGTTCTTC. This sequence encodes CASSTGGRWGLAYNEQFF.

This chain links TRBV19 with TRBJ2-5; D is ambiguous. The assigned J gene may be wrong: the sequence end matches TRBJ2-7 better. Germline V lookup: CDR1 LNHDA, CDR2 SQIVND (reference sequence). This CDR3 region has 15 residues. The CDR3 loop reads CASSSTLPYHHEQYF. The CDR3 bases are TGTGCCAGTAGTTCGACTCTTCCCTATCACCACGAGCAGTACTTC.

The V and J genes are TRBV6-6 and TRBJ1-2; D is uncertain. The CDR3 is 13 residues long. With 3 bases removed from V and 2 bases from J, the gap between germline ends came to 7 bases. Germline V gene lookup returns CDR1 MNHNY and CDR2 SVGAGI (reference sequence). CDR3 nucleotides: TGTGCCAGCAGTTATATCCTAAACTATGGCTACACCTTC. This gives the protein CASSYILNYGYTF.

The rearrangement joins TRBV14 to TRBJ2-1; TRBD2 matches 14 bases. Per the germline V gene, CDR1 is SGHDN and CDR2 is FVKESK. V dropped 3 bases and J dropped 0; count of bases not matched to a gene: 7. The CDR3 covers 19 residues. CDR3 nucleotides: TGTGCCAGCAGCCACACCGGGACTAGCGGGGGAAGCTCCTACAATGAGCAGTTCTTC. This encodes CASSHTGTSGGSSYNEQFF.

This clone was seen more than once but under ten times. The rearrangement joins TRBV27 to TRBJ2-7, with 7 bases fitting TRBD1. V lost 4 bases, J lost 6 bases, and 9 bases stayed unmatched. The CDR3 is 14 amino acids. Germline loops: CDR1 MNHEY, CDR2 SMNVEV (reference sequence). CDR3 bases: TGTGCCAGCAGTTCGACAGGGTATGTCGGCGAGCAGTACTTC. It is translated as CASSSTGYVGEQYF.

This clone was recorded once. This rearrangement joins TRBV11-2 to TRBJ2-1; 13 bases map to TRBD2. Germline lookup yields CDR1 SGHAT and CDR2 FQNNGV. Trimming took 6 bases from V and 6 from J; bases not matched to a gene: 14. This CDR3 has 18 amino acids. CDR3 in amino acids: CASRRVLAGGPGPNEQFF. For the CDR3, the DNA is TGTGCCAGCAGGAGGGTACTAGCGGGGGGGCCAGGTCCCAATGAGCAGTTCTTC.

The genes are TRBV7-9 and TRBJ2-3; D not certain. V was shortened by 6 bases and J by 1 base, with 8 bases between the two germline ends. Germline-derived CDR1 and CDR2 are SEHNR and FQNEAQ (reference sequence). This CDR3 is 13 amino acids long. CDR3 bases: TGTGCCAGCAGTCCGAGTCGCACAGATACGCAGTATTTT. It is translated as CASSPSRTDTQYF.

The chain uses TRBV5-6 and TRBJ2-5, with 8 bases identical to TRBD2. V gave up 5 bases and J gave up 9 bases; unmatched junction bases: 15. This CDR3 spans 15 amino acids. Germline V gene lookup returns CDR1 SGHDT and CDR2 YYEEEE. The DNA for the CDR3 is TGTGCCAGCAGACCTCCGGGCGGGGGGATGGGGGCCCAGTACTTC. Translation gives CASRPPGGGMGAQYF.

The chain has TRBV28 and TRBJ2-1, with D possibly being TRBD1 (5 bases). This CDR3 region has 11 residues. Trimming shortened V by 6 bases and J by 9 bases, and 9 bases separated the two germline ends. In germline, CDR1 is MDHEN, CDR2 SYDVKM. The CDR3 region is CASSRDSEQFF. The DNA for the CDR3 is TGTGCCAGCAGCCGCGACAGTGAGCAGTTCTTC.

V usage is TRBV6-1 and J usage is TRBJ2-7, with D hard to call. V was shortened by 6 bases and J by 2 bases, with 14 bases between the two germline ends. This CDR3 has 14 amino acids. Germline values: CDR1 MNHNS, CDR2 SASEGT. The CDR3, as DNA: TGTGCCAGCAGGAATTCAGTGCTTCCCTACGAGCAGTACTTC. Residues: CASRNSVLPYEQYF.

The chain recombines TRBV4-2 with TRBJ2-1, with 10 nucleotides matching TRBD2. The V gene's germline CDR1 is LGHNA and CDR2 YNFKEQ. The CDR3 loop spans 19 amino acids. Trimming cost V 2 bases and J 4 bases; bases outside gene matches: 14. The CDR3 protein is CASSQKGRMRTSGYNEQFF. In DNA form, the CDR3 reads TGTGCCAGCAGCCAAAAAGGAAGGATGAGGACTAGCGGTTACAATGAGCAGTTCTTC.

The chain couples TRBV5-4 to TRBJ1-2; 12 bases are a match to TRBD1. Germline CDR1 and CDR2: SGHNT and YYREEE (reference sequence). V shed 2 bases and J 4 bases; nucleotides not matched to a gene: 6. This CDR3 is built from 16 residues. This CDR3 is CASSFGGQGAFYGYTF. In DNA, the CDR3 is TGTGCCAGCAGCTTTGGGGGACAGGGGGCCTTCTATGGCTACACCTTC.

The chain is built from TRBV9 and TRBJ2-1; D possibly corresponds to TRBD2 (6 bases). Per the germline V gene, CDR1 is SGDLS and CDR2 is YYNGEE. V was shortened by 1 base and J by 6 bases, with 14 bases between the two germline ends. This CDR3 region has 15 residues. CDR3 bases: TGTGCCAGCAGCGTAACGGGGGAAGCGACCAATGAGCAGTTCTTC. Its protein product is CASSVTGEATNEQFF.

This clone was observed once. This chain links TRBV6-1 with TRBJ2-3; 7 bases are a match to TRBD2. The V gene end was trimmed by 6 bases and the J gene end by 1 base; junction bases not matched to a gene: 7. CDR1 and CDR2 from the germline V gene are MNHNS and SASEGT. The CDR3 runs to 15 residues. CDR3 amino acids: CASRYRLAGTDTQYF. CDR3 nucleotide sequence: TGTGCCAGCAGATACAGACTAGCCGGCACAGATACGCAGTATTTT.

The CDR3 spells CASSPGTSGDTQYF. The CDR3 nucleotides are TGTGCCAGCAGCCCGGGGACTAGCGGAGATACGCAGTATTTT. The V and J genes are TRBV7-2 and TRBJ2-3; 11 bases are a match to TRBD2. Trimming at V came to 5 bases and at J to 5 bases, leaving 3 bases not matched to a gene. Germline V CDR1 and CDR2: SGHTA, FQGNSA. CDR3 size: 14 residues.

This clone was seen just once. The chain links TRBV6-5 to TRBJ1-2, with 9 bases that match TRBD1. The CDR3 length is 15 residues. The germline gives CDR1 MNHEY, CDR2 SVGAGI. The V and J ends lost 8 bases and 0 bases, in that order; junction bases with no gene match: 7. DNA of the CDR3: TGTGCCAGCCGTCGCGGACAGGGGCCTAACTATGGCTACACCTTC. Translated, it gives CASRRGQGPNYGYTF.

The rearrangement links TRBV27 to TRBJ2-7; tentative D call: TRBD1 (5 bases). This CDR3 comprises 14 residues. Germline V gene data show CDR1 as MNHEY and CDR2 as SMNVEV (reference sequence). V shed 6 bases and J shed 8 bases, with 20 bases lying between them. DNA of the CDR3: TGTGCCAGCAGCAGGGAATCTCCTACGAGCAAGCAGTACTTC. Amino acid sequence: CASSRESPTSKQYF.

V gene TRBV6-5 combines with J gene TRBJ1-1, with TRBD1 identical over 10 bases. Germline trimming cut 6 bases from V and 6 bases from J; bases unmatched to any gene: 7. This CDR3 has 14 amino acids. CDR1 and CDR2 from the germline V gene are MNHEY and SVGAGI. The CDR3 sequence: CASSPDRGLSEAFF. The CDR3, as DNA: TGTGCCAGCAGCCCGGACAGGGGGTTATCTGAAGCTTTCTTT.

The chain links TRBV12-5 to TRBJ1-6; maybe TRBD1 (5 bases). Germline CDR1 and CDR2: LGHNT and FRNRAP. The CDR3 spans 12 residues. Trimming stripped 3 bases from V and 9 bases from J, with 6 bases between. DNA for the CDR3: TGTGCTAGTGGTTTCGACAGTTCACCCCTCCACTTT. Its translation: CASGFDSSPLHF.

The J gene is TRBJ2-5, the V gene TRBV7-8; 8 bases agree with TRBD2. The CDR3 sequence is 14 residues long. Germline assignment: CDR1 SGHVS and CDR2 FQNEAQ. J gave up 4 bases and V 5 bases, and 6 bases lay outside the gene matches. CDR3 loop: CASSLYGGGETQYF. The CDR3 DNA is TGTGCCAGCAGCCTATACGGGGGGGGAGAGACCCAGTACTTC.

J is TRBJ1-1 and V is TRBV27; D gene uncertain. V lost 2 bases and J lost 1, with 8 bases in between. The germline V gene encodes CDR1 MNHEY and CDR2 SMNVEV (reference sequence). The CDR3 runs 14 residues. Here the CDR3 reads CASSLRGPNTEAFF. The CDR3 nucleotides are TGTGCCAGCAGTTTACGGGGTCCGAACACTGAAGCTTTCTTT.

In regard to this clone: Relative to the germline gene, one junction end is altered; a read error may explain this. The V call is TRBV5-6, the J call TRBJ1-2; a weak D match, TRBD1 (5 bases). Per the germline V gene, CDR1 is SGHDT and CDR2 is YYEEEE. The CDR3 covers 16 residues. Written as DNA, the CDR3 is TGTGCCAGCAGCTTGGGGGCCTTGGGGCAGGGCTATGGCTACCCCTTC. It translates to CASSLGALGQGYGYPF.

The chain links TRBV5-1 to TRBJ2-1, with 9 bases aligning to TRBD2. This CDR3 spans 19 amino acids. From germline, CDR1 is SGHRS and CDR2 YFSETQ. J lost 0 bases, V lost 2 bases, and 12 bases had no gene match. The CDR3 sequence: CASSLDILAGANSYNEQFF. DNA for the CDR3: TGCGCCAGCAGCTTAGACATTTTAGCGGGGGCTAACTCCTACAATGAGCAGTTCTTC.

The chain combines TRBV27 with TRBJ1-1; D is undetermined. The CDR3 runs 16 residues. Trimming cost V 2 bases and J 1 base, with 14 bases left between them. Germline CDR1 MNHEY, CDR2 SMNVEV (reference sequence). DNA of the CDR3: TGTGCCAGCAGTTTACACCCCCGGGAGGCGAACACTGAAGCTTTCTTT. This gives the protein CASSLHPREANTEAFF.

This chain uses TRBV23-1 with TRBJ2-7; TRBD2 is a possible D gene (6 bases). TRBV23-1 is an ORF; its function is uncertain. The length of the CDR3 is 15 residues. Trimming removed 2 bases at V and 5 bases at J, with 16 bases between. DNA of the CDR3: TGCGCCAGCAGTCAACCCATCTTGAGGAGGGACGAGCAGTACTTC. Residues: CASSQPILRRDEQYF.

The CDR3 loop reads CASSRQDTLSSNYGYTF. The CDR3 DNA follows: TGTGCCAGCTCACGACAGGACACCCTCTCTTCAAACTATGGCTACACCTTC. The chain carries TRBV18 and TRBJ1-2; D possibly corresponds to TRBD1 (6 bases). The germline V gene has CDR1 KGHSH and CDR2 LQKENI. The CDR3 sequence is 17 residues long. V was pared by 4 bases and J by 2 bases, with 20 bases between.

This clone has more than one count but fewer than ten. The rearrangement uses TRBV5-1 and TRBJ1-1; D is undetermined. CDR3 length: 14 amino acids. Germline assignment: CDR1 SGHRS and CDR2 YFSETQ. V gave up 4 bases and J gave up 1 base, with 11 bases separating them. The CDR3 region is CASSRNRANTEAFF. Written as DNA, the CDR3 is TGCGCCAGCAGCCGGAACAGAGCGAACACTGAAGCTTTCTTT.

This clone showed up just once. The J gene is TRBJ1-2, the V gene TRBV7-9; maybe TRBD1 (5 bases). Trimming pared 0 bases from V and 5 bases from J, leaving 10 bases between. Germline CDR1 SEHNR, CDR2 FQNEAQ (reference sequence). This CDR3 region has 14 residues. CDR3 protein: CASSLARGRYGYTF. CDR3 DNA sequence: TGTGCCAGCAGCTTAGCTAGGGGCAGGTATGGCTACACCTTC.

V gene TRBV4-2 combines with J gene TRBJ2-7, with 9 positions matching TRBD1. The germline gives CDR1 LGHNA, CDR2 YNFKEQ. The CDR3 loop spans 16 amino acids. Trimming took 0 bases from V and 6 from J; bases not matched to a gene: 9. DNA of the CDR3: TGTGCCAGCAGCCAAGAAGATCGAGACAGGGGGGCCGAGCAGTACTTC. It translates to CASSQEDRDRGAEQYF.